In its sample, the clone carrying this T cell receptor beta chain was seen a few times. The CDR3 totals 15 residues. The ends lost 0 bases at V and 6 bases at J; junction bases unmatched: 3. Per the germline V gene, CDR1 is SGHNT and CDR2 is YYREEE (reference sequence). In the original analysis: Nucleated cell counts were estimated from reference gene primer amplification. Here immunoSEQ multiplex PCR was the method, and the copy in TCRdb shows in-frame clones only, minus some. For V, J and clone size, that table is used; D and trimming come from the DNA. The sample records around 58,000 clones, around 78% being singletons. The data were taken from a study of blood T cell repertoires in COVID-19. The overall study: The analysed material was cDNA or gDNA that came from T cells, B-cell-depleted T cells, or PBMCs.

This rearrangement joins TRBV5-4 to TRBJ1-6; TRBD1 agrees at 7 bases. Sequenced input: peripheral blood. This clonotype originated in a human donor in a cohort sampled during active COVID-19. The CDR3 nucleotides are TGTGCCAGCAGCTTGGGACAGGGAAGTAATTCACCCCTCCACTTT. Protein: CASSLGQGSNSPLHF.